One and the same sample provided the 3 T cell receptor beta chains below, sequenced in a study of T cells in Graves' hyperthyroidism and ophthalmopathy. Amplification of TCR beta CDR3 regions used RNA as the template. Researchers ran a first-round RT-PCR on the TCR CDR3 using the HTBI primer set. TCRdb passed the multiplex PCR reads through MiXCR, listing each CDR3 protein once. The data contain hundreds of thousands of distinct CDR3 sequences, 14% of them seen just once; the ten biggest clones take up approximately 10%. Sequenced: blood. The receptors derive from a woman aged 18-35 years with Graves' hyperthyroidism.

Only a few counts were recorded for this clonotype. The V and J genes are TRBV11-2 and TRBJ2-2, with D perhaps matching TRBD1 (5 bases). Per the germline V gene, CDR1 is SGHAT and CDR2 is FQNNGV. The CDR3 covers 14 residues. Between the trimmed V and J ends, which lost 5 bases and 7 bases, there was a span of 14 bases. The CDR3 sequence: CASSAGYDGGELFF. For the CDR3, the DNA is TGTGCCAGCAGCGCAGGGTACGATGGCGGGGAGCTGTTTTTT.

This sequence joins TRBV28 and TRBJ1-2, with TRBD1 identical over 9 bases. The CDR3 totals 15 residues. V lost 3 bases to trimming and J lost 2 bases; unmatched junction nucleotides: 4. CDR1 MDHEN and CDR2 SYDVKM come from the germline V gene. The CDR3 DNA reads TGTGCCAGCAGTTTCTTCGGGACAGGGAACTATGGCTACACCTTC. Protein sequence: CASSFFGTGNYGYTF.

A note on this clonotype: A much bigger clone sits one base away, suggesting this may be a read error. This chain links TRBV3-1 with TRBJ2-1; either TRBD1 or TRBD2 may fit D (7 bases each). Germline lookup yields CDR1 LGHDT and CDR2 YNNKEL (reference sequence). CDR3 size: 14 residues. Here the CDR3 DNA reads TGTGCCAGCAGCAGAGCGGGACAGTACATTGAGCAGTTCTTC. As protein: CASSRAGQYIEQFF.